This entry describes one T cell receptor (beta chain). PCR used 60 Vbeta primers and 13 Jbeta primers. Only in-frame clones appear in the TCRdb table, and some are missing; sequencing was by immunoSEQ multiplex PCR. In the table there are over 100,000 clones, approximately 82% of which are singletons. This specimen comes from a study of cytomegalovirus exposure and HLA in healthy donors. V lost 4 bases, J lost 7 bases, and 7 bases stayed unmatched. This CDR3 is 14 amino acids long. From germline, CDR1 is SGHRS and CDR2 YFSETQ. Sequenced: PBMCs. The clonotype originates from a female donor in good health and CMV-seronegative. This sequence joins TRBV5-1 and TRBJ1-2; 10 bases match TRBD1. The CDR3 is CASSPGDRGRGYTF. The CDR3 DNA is TGCGCCAGCAGCCCGGGGGACAGGGGCCGTGGCTACACCTTC.